This T cell receptor (beta chain) was observed in a study of CD8 T cells in Susac syndrome. Random-hexamer reverse transcription was applied to about 0.45 to 1 ug RNA. An immunoSEQ multiplex PCR generated amplified TCR beta CDR3 products spanning 54 Vbeta and 13 Jbeta. TCRdb independently ran MiXCR on the immunoSEQ multiplex PCR reads; one entry per CDR3 protein. This table holds around 200,000 distinct CDR3 sequences, 95% found once. The TCR comes from a human donor with multiple sclerosis. The sample taken for sequencing was CD4+ T cells from PBMCs.

Here the CDR3 DNA reads TGTGCCAGCAGCCCAGGCGGAGCAGAAGGTGAAAAACTGTTTTTT. Amino acids: CASSPGGAEGEKLFF. J is TRBJ1-4 and V is TRBV7-2; unclear D gene. Trimming stripped 5 bases from V and 7 bases from J, with 17 bases between. The CDR3 totals 15 residues. Per germline, CDR1 SGHTA and CDR2 FQGNSA.